These T cell receptor beta chains were read from a single sample in a study of blood T cells in healthy people across ages. TCRdb used MiXCR to reprocess the 5' RACE reads, holding one entry per CDR3 protein. The sample yields 800,000 to 950,000 distinct CDR3 sequences, almost 30% seen once. These sequences were also reported in another study, on T cells of mothers and their children.

Sequenced material: blood. These receptor sequences come from a woman aged 40 to 49 in good health. CDR3s include the opening cysteine and the closing phenylalanine or tryptophan. A D gene is named only where the DNA matches it firmly.

cdr3_length j_call d_call v_call cdr3_aa
12 TRBJ2-7 - TRBV3-1 CASSPEVGVQYF
13 TRBJ1-1 - TRBV12-3/TRBV12-4 CASSLVSTQRAFF
14 TRBJ2-7 - TRBV29-1 CSVEERGSGYEQYF
15 TRBJ2-3 - TRBV4-1 CASSYQGRQEDTQYF
11 TRBJ1-1 - TRBV15 CATSKSVEAFF
14 TRBJ2-1 TRBD1 TRBV12-3/TRBV12-4 CASSPGTGFGQQFF
13 TRBJ2-7 TRBD1 TRBV20-1 CSATGQGLYEQYF
16 TRBJ1-1 TRBD1 TRBV29-1 CSVVTGMRQGATEAFF
19 TRBJ2-3 TRBD2 TRBV3-1 CASSQDVVASGGVTDTQYF
12 TRBJ1-6 - TRBV7-2 CASAPYNSPLHF
12 TRBJ1-1 - TRBV12-3/TRBV12-4 CASNFGNTEAFF
15 TRBJ1-2 TRBD1 TRBV6-5 CASSYGPRGQNGYTF
13 TRBJ1-1 - TRBV30 CAWSASLNTEAFF
15 TRBJ2-7 - TRBV12-3/TRBV12-4 CASRLSRGPKAEQYF
14 TRBJ2-3 - TRBV29-1 CSVELAIPTDTQYF
14 TRBJ2-3 TRBD2 TRBV27 CASSFGGGRDTQYF
12 TRBJ1-2 - TRBV29-1 CSAGGGPEGYTF
13 TRBJ1-2 - TRBV10-3 CAIRGGKDYGYTF
16 TRBJ2-5 TRBD1 TRBV5-1 CASSFGDRGREETQYF
15 TRBJ1-2 TRBD1 TRBV6-5 CASTGTGITNYGYTF